These 3 T cell receptor beta chains came from one sample sequenced in a study of blood T cell repertoires in COVID-19. Assay: immunoSEQ multiplex PCR; the TCRdb copy retains only in-frame clones and omits some. The profile shows around 150,000 clones, 65% to 85% of them singletons. Input material: peripheral blood. Source of these receptors: a man aged 30-40 years with COVID-19, enrolled during active disease.

The genes are TRBV15 and TRBJ2-6; perhaps TRBD2 as D (6 bases). V gave up 0 bases and J gave up 0 bases, with 12 bases separating them. Per germline, CDR1 LNHNV and CDR2 YYDKDF (reference sequence). The CDR3 spans 18 residues. This CDR3 is CATSRDWGGSSGANVLTF. The CDR3 DNA is TGTGCCACCAGCAGAGATTGGGGAGGAAGCTCTGGGGCCAACGTCCTGACTTTC.

A few counts support this clone. This rearrangement joins TRBV2 to TRBJ1-1; tentative D call: TRBD1 (5 bases). V shed 8 bases and J shed 4 bases, with 14 bases lying between them. The CDR3 contains 13 residues. Germline V gene sequence: CDR1 SNHLY, CDR2 FYNNEI. CDR3 DNA sequence: TGTGCCAGCCTGGTGGGGGGGGGCACTGAAGCTTTCTTT. This codes for CASLVGGGTEAFF. Full variable domain (rest looked up from reference TRBV2 and TRBJ1-1): EPEVTQTPSHQVTQMGQEVILRCVPISNHLYFYWYRQILGQKVEFLVSFYNNEISEKSEIFDDQFSVERPDGSNFTLKIRSTKLEDSAMYFCASLVGGGTEAFFGQGTRLTVV.

The chain uses TRBV4-1 and TRBJ1-2, with TRBD1 matching 7 bases. This CDR3 is built from 15 residues. V shed 3 bases and J 5 bases; nucleotides not matched to a gene: 9. CDR1 and CDR2 (germline): MGHRA, YSYEKL. The CDR3 nucleotides read TGCGCCAGCAGCCATTCTTCCGGACAGGTTTATGGCTACACCTTC. Amino acids: CASSHSSGQVYGYTF.